These 3 T cell receptor beta chains were sequenced from one sample in a study of T-cell memory formation after mild COVID-19. In TCRdb, the 5' RACE reads were re-called with MiXCR into one record per CDR3 protein. The profile shows roughly 400,000 distinct CDR3 sequences, 24% of them singletons. Sequencing used PBMCs or a T cell subset sorted from them (not recorded which). The receptors were gathered from an adult woman who had mild COVID-19 (a few samples of this study predate the infection). Cell type and time point are not known.

The CDR3 loop reads CASKPLDPEAFF. CDR3 in DNA: TGTGCCAGCAAACCTCTAGACCCTGAAGCTTTCTTT. The rearrangement links TRBV6-1 to TRBJ1-1; D is uncertain. Germline V gene data show CDR1 as MNHNS and CDR2 as SASEGT. Trimming cost V 7 bases and J 6 bases, with 12 bases left between them. The CDR3 is 12 residues long.

V and J are TRBV11-2 and TRBJ2-1; weak D call: TRBD1 (6 bases). Between the trimmed V and J ends, which lost 0 bases and 8 bases, there was a span of 17 bases. CDR1 and CDR2 from the germline V gene are SGHAT and FQNNGV. The CDR3 is made up of 16 amino acids. The CDR3 DNA sequence: TGTGCCAGCAGCTTAGATCGCCAAACCCGGACAGATGAGCAGTTCTTC. It yields the protein CASSLDRQTRTDEQFF. The variable domain in full, with the rest retrieved from reference TRBV11-2 and TRBJ2-1, is EAGVAQSPRYKIIEKRQSVAFWCNPISGHATLYWYQQILGQGPKLLIQFQNNGVVDDSQLPKDRFSAERLKGVDSTLKIQPAKLEDSAVYLCASSLDRQTRTDEQFFGPGTRLTVL.

The V call is TRBV7-2, the J call TRBJ2-3; D is uncertain. V lost 1 base and J lost 0, with 11 bases in between. CDR1 and CDR2 from the germline V gene are SGHTA and FQGNSA. This CDR3 spans 16 amino acids. Written as DNA, the CDR3 is TGTGCCAGCAGCTTAGGGTTAACTACTAGCACAGATACGCAGTATTTT. Protein product: CASSLGLTTSTDTQYF.